The next 15 T cell receptor beta chains were all read from a single sample in a study of T-cell memory formation after mild COVID-19. TCRdb reprocessed the 5' RACE reads with MiXCR, giving one entry per CDR3 protein. The sample holds roughly 86,000 distinct CDR3 sequences, roughly 16% seen once. Material for sequencing was PBMCs or a T cell subset sorted from them (not recorded which). These receptors all stem from a man aged 18 to 29 who had mild COVID-19 (a few samples of this study predate the infection). Cell type and time point are not known.

The table lists this clonotype with a few counts. This sequence joins TRBV6-2 or TRBV6-3 and TRBJ2-5, with 7 bases lining up with TRBD2. The germline V gene has CDR1 MNHEY and CDR2 SVGEGT. V dropped 2 bases and J dropped 3; count of bases not matched to a gene: 3. The CDR3 is 14 amino acids. The CDR3 DNA reads as TGTGCCAGCAGTTACCGCGCGGGGGAAGAGACCCAGTACTTC. Translated: CASSYRAGEETQYF.

The rearrangement joins TRBV4-3 to TRBJ2-3, with 11 bases that match TRBD2. Germline V CDR1 and CDR2: LGHNA, YSLEER. This CDR3 comprises 19 residues. V was clipped by 3 bases and J by 0 bases; unmatched bases: 11. As DNA, the CDR3 is TGCGCCAGCAGCCAGCAGCTAGCGGGGGGCCCCACTAGCACAGATACGCAGTATTTT. Encoded protein: CASSQQLAGGPTSTDTQYF.

The rearrangement uses TRBV19 and TRBJ2-7, with 7 bases aligning to TRBD1. In germline, CDR1 is LNHDA, CDR2 SQIVND (reference sequence). V lost 3 bases and J lost 3; bases outside the gene matches: 5. This CDR3 spans 14 amino acids. CDR3 region: CASSMGDSVYEQYF. The DNA for the CDR3 is TGTGCCAGTAGTATGGGGGACAGCGTCTACGAGCAGTACTTC.

This chain links TRBV5-1 with TRBJ2-1; D unresolved. Germline CDR1 reads SGHRS; CDR2 reads YFSETQ. The CDR3 is 14 residues long. With 2 bases removed from V and 6 bases from J, the gap between germline ends came to 12 bases. The CDR3 DNA reads as TGCGCCAGCAGCTTACCCTTAGCTTCCAATGAGCAGTTCTTC. It specifies CASSLPLASNEQFF.

The rearrangement uses TRBV29-1 and TRBJ2-3; 8 bases line up with TRBD2. The ends lost 1 base at V and 5 bases at J; junction bases unmatched: 8. The CDR3 totals 15 residues. Looked up from germline, CDR1 is SQVTM and CDR2 is ANQGSEA. CDR3 bases: TGCAGCGTTGAAGTCGGGGGGGTCCCTGGAGATACGCAGTATTTT. Encoded protein: CSVEVGGVPGDTQYF.

The CDR3 protein is CSAPKTGRDSPLHF. The DNA for the CDR3 is TGCAGTGCTCCAAAGACAGGGAGGGATTCACCCCTCCACTTT. V and J are TRBV20-1 and TRBJ1-6; TRBD1 matches at 7 bases. With 5 bases clipped from V and 8 bases from J, the junction kept 9 bases outside the gene matches. This CDR3 has 14 amino acids. Germline lookup yields CDR1 DFQATT and CDR2 SNEGSKA (reference sequence).

Ten or more counts support this clonotype. V gene TRBV7-2 combines with J gene TRBJ2-7, with 9 bases lining up with TRBD1. The CDR3 has 13 residues. Germline CDR1 is SGHTA and CDR2 is FQGNSA. Trimming cost V 4 bases and J 7 bases; bases outside gene matches: 5. CDR3 amino acids: CASSSGTGWEQYF. CDR3 coding DNA: TGTGCCAGCAGCTCTGGGACAGGGTGGGAGCAGTACTTC.

Ten or more counts support this clonotype. This chain links TRBV5-5 with TRBJ2-2, with no clear D. Germline CDR1 and CDR2: SGHKS and YYEKEE (reference sequence). The CDR3 contains 15 residues. The ends were cut back, 1 base at V and 0 bases at J, with 7 bases in the middle. CDR3 residues: CASSLSRSNTGELFF. Written as DNA, the CDR3 is TGTGCCAGCAGCTTGAGCAGGTCGAACACCGGGGAGCTGTTTTTT.

The chain carries TRBV7-8 and TRBJ2-1, with TRBD2 matching 9 bases. V lost 2 bases and J lost 5; bases outside the gene matches: 1. This CDR3 is 14 amino acids long. Germline V gene sequence: CDR1 SGHVS, CDR2 FQNEAQ. CDR3 coding DNA: TGTGCCAGCAGCTTACCTAGCGGGGACAATGAGCAGTTCTTC. Its protein is CASSLPSGDNEQFF.

Only one count was recorded for this clonotype. The V call is TRBV7-8, the J call TRBJ2-7; TRBD2 is a possible D gene (7 bases). CDR1 is SGHVS, CDR2 FQNEAQ, per germline. Deletions cut 1 base from V and 3 bases from J, with 10 bases between. The length of the CDR3 is 14 residues. The DNA for the CDR3 is TGTGCCAGCAGCTTAGAAGGGGGGGTCTACGAGCAGTACTTC. Its protein product is CASSLEGGVYEQYF.

The sample holds a few counts of this clonotype. This sequence joins TRBV4-3 and TRBJ1-5, with D possibly being TRBD1 (6 bases). The germline V gene encodes CDR1 LGHNA and CDR2 YSLEER. This CDR3 is built from 15 residues. Trimming removed 0 bases at V and 4 bases at J, with 10 bases between. The CDR3 DNA reads as TGCGCCAGCAGCCAAGAATTGGGGGCGAATCAGCCCCAGCATTTT. It encodes CASSQELGANQPQHF.

This clonotype was detected only a few times. The chain joins TRBV7-6 to TRBJ2-3; D is possibly TRBD1 or TRBD2 (6 bases each). Trimming shortened V by 3 bases and J by 4 bases, and 17 bases separated the two germline ends. Per the germline V gene, CDR1 is SGHVS and CDR2 is FNYEAQ. CDR3 length: 16 amino acids. As DNA, the CDR3 is TGTGCCAGCAGCTTTGGCTTGGGGGGCGGCCCAGATACGCAGTATTTT. Its translation: CASSFGLGGGPDTQYF.

The chain recombines TRBV11-2 with TRBJ1-2, with D possibly TRBD1 on 5 matching bases. Looked up from germline, CDR1 is SGHAT and CDR2 is FQNNGV. The V gene lost 2 bases and the J gene lost 7 bases, with 11 bases spanning the gap. The CDR3 sequence is 13 residues long. The CDR3 loop reads CASSLPGTGGYTF. CDR3 DNA sequence: TGTGCCAGCAGCTTACCGGGGACCGGTGGCTACACCTTC.

V usage is TRBV4-1 and J usage is TRBJ2-5; tentative D call: TRBD2 (5 bases). The V end was cut by 0 bases, the J end by 3 bases, with 8 bases between. CDR3 size: 14 residues. The germline V gene has CDR1 MGHRA and CDR2 YSYEKL. The CDR3 region is CASSQDPGEETQYF. The CDR3 nucleotides read TGCGCCAGCAGCCAAGATCCCGGGGAAGAGACCCAGTACTTC.

This clonotype was observed a handful of times. The J gene is TRBJ1-1, the V gene TRBV4-3; the D is unclear. Germline V gives CDR1 LGHNA, CDR2 YSLEER. This CDR3 has 15 amino acids. Trimming removed 1 base at V and 1 base at J, with 10 bases between. CDR3 sequence: CASSQVPAGNTEAFF. Here the CDR3 DNA reads TGCGCCAGCAGCCAAGTCCCCGCAGGGAACACTGAAGCTTTCTTT.